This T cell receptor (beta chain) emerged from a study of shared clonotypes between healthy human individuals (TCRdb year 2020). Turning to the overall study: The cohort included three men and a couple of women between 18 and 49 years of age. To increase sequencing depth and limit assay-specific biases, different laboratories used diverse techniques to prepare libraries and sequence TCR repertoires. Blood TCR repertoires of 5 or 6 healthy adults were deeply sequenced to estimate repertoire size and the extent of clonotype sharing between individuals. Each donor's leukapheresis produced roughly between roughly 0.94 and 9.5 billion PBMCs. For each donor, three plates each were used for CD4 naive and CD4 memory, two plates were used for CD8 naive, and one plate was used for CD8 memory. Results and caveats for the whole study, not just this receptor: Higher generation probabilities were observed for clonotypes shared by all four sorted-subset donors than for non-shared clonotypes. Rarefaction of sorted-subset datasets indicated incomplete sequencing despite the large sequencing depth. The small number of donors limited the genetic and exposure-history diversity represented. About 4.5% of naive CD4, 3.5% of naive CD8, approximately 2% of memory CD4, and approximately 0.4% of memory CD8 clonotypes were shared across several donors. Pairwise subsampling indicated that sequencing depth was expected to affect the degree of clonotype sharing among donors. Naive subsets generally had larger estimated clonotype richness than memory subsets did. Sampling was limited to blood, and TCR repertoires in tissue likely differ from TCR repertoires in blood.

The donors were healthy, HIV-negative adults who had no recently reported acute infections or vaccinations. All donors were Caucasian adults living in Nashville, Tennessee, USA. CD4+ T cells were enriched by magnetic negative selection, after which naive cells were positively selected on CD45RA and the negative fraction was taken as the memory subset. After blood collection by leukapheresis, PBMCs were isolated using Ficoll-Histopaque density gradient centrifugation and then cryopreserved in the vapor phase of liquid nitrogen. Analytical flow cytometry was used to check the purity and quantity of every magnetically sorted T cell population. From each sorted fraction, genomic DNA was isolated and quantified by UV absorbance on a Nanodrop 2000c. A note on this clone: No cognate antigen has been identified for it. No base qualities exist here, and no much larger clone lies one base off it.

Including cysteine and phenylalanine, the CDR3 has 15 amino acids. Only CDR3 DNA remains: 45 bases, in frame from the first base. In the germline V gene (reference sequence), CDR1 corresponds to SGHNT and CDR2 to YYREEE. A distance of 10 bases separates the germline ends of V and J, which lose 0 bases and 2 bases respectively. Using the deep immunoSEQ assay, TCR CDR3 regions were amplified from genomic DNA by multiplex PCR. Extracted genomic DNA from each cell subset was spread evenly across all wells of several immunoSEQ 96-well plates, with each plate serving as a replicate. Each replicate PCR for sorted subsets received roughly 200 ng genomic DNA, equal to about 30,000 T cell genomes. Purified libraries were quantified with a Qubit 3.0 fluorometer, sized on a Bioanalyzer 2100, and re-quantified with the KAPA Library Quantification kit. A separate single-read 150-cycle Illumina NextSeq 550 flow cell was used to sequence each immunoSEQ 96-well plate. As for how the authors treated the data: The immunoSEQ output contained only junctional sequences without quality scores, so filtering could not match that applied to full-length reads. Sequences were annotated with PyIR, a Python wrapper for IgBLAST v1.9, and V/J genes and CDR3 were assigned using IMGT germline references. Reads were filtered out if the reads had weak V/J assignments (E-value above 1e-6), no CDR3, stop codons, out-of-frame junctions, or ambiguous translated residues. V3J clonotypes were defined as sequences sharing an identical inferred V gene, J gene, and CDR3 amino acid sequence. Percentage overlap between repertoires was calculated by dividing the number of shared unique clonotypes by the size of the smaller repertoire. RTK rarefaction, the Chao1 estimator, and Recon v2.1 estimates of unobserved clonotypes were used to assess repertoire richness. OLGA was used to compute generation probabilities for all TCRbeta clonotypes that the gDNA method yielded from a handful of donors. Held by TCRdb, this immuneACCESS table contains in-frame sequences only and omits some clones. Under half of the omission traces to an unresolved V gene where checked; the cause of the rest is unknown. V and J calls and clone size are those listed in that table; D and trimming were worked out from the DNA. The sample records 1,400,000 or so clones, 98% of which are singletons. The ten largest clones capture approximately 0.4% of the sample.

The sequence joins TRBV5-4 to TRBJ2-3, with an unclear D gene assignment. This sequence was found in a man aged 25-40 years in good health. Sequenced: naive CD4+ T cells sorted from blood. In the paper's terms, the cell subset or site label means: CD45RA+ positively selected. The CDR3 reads CASSLAPGDTDTQYF. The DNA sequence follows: TGTGCCAGCAGCTTGGCCCCAGGAGACACAGATACGCAGTATTTT.